This T cell receptor (beta chain) derives from a study of cytomegalovirus exposure and HLA in healthy donors. Study summary: There were 90 million to 130 million unique TCR beta sequences, drawn from 200 million or so T cells, in an earlier analysis. The study placed around 85% of its approximately 360 genotyped donors in the Caucasian-associated ancestry cluster.

Notes on the study in general: Analysis was carried out at a later point, and it linked a missense DCLRE1C variant to TCR beta V- and J-gene trimming.

In the case of this clone: Its antigen is undetermined.

Both 60 Vbeta primers and 13 Jbeta primers went into the PCR. Sequencing was performed with immunoSEQ multiplex PCR; in TCRdb, only in-frame clones are kept and a portion is missing. The profile shows 130,000 or so clones, about 73% of them singletons. The clonotype comes from a woman aged 40 to 49 in good health and CMV-seropositive. The sequenced sample consisted of PBMCs.

This CDR3 reads CASRVRDRVVVGPQHF. CDR3 sequence (DNA): TGTGCCAGTAGGGTCCGGGACAGGGTTGTTGTAGGGCCCCAGCATTTT. The V and J genes are TRBV19 and TRBJ1-5; 9 bases are a match to TRBD1. In germline, CDR1 is LNHDA, CDR2 SQIVND (reference sequence). The CDR3 runs to 16 residues. V lost 6 bases to trimming and J lost 9 bases; unmatched junction nucleotides: 15.